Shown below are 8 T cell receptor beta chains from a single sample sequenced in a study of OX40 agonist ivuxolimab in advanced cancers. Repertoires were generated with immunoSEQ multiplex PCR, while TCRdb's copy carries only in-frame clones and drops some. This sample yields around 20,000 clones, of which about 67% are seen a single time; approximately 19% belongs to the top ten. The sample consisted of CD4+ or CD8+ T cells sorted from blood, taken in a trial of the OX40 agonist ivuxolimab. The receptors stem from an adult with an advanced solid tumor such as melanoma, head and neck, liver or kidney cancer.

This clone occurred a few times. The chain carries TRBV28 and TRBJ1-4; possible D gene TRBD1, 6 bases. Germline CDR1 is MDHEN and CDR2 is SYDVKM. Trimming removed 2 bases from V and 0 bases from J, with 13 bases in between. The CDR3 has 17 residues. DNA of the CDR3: TGTGCCAGCAGTTTAGGGTATGGGGGGCCAACTAATGAAAAACTGTTTTTT. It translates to CASSLGYGGPTNEKLFF.

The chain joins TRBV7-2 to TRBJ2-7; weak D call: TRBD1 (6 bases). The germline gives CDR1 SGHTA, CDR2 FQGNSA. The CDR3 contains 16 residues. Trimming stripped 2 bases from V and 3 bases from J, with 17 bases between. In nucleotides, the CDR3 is TGTGCCAGCAGCTTAACCAGGGGAACAGGAAACTACGAGCAGTACTTC. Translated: CASSLTRGTGNYEQYF.

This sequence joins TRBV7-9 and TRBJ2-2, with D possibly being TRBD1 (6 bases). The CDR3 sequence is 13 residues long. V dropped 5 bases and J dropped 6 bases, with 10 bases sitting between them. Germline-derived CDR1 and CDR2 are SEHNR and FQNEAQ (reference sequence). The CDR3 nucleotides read TGTGCCAGCAGCCCTTGGACAGCCGGGGAGCTGTTTTTT. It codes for CASSPWTAGELFF.

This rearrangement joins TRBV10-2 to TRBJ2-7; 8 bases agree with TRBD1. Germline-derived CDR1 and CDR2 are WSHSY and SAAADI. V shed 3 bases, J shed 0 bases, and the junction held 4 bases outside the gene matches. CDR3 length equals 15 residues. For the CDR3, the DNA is TGCGCCAGCAGTGACCCAGGGGGCACCTCCTACGAGCAGTACTTC. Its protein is CASSDPGGTSYEQYF.

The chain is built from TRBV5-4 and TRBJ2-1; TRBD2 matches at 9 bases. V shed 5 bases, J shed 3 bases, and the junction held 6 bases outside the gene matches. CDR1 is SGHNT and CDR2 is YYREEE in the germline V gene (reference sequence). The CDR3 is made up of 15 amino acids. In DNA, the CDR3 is TGTGCCAGCAGGAGACTAGCGGAGCTCTACAATGAGCAGTTCTTC. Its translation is CASRRLAELYNEQFF. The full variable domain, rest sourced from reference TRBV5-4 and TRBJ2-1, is ETGVTQSPTHLIKTRGQQVTLRCSSQSGHNTVSWYQQALGQGPQFIFQYYREEENGRGNFPPRFSGLQFPNYSSELNVNALELDDSALYLCASRRLAELYNEQFFGPGTRLTVL.

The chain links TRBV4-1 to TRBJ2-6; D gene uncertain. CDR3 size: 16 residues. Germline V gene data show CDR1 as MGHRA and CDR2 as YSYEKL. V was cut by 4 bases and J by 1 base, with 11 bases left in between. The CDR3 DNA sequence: TGCGCCAGCAGCCCTGACTGGGGATCTGGGGCCAACGTCCTGACTTTC. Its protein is CASSPDWGSGANVLTF.

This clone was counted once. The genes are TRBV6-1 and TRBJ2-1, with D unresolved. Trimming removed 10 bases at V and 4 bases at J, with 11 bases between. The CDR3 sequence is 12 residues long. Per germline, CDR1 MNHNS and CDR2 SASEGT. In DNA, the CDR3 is TGTGCCACTCGACTTTATTACAATGAGCAGTTCTTC. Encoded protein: CATRLYYNEQFF.

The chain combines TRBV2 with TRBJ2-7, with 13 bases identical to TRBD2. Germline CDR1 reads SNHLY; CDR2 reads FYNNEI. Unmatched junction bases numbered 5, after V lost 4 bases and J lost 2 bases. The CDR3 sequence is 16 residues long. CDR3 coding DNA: TGTGCCAGCAGTGCCGAGGGACTAGCGGGAACCTACGAGCAGTACTTC. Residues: CASSAEGLAGTYEQYF.